Listed below are T cell receptor beta chains from one sample, sequenced in a study of T cells after yellow fever vaccination. TCRdb fed the 5' RACE reads into MiXCR, producing one record per CDR3 protein. The sample includes about 25,000 distinct CDR3 sequences, 3% to 4% seen only once; the top ten take roughly 0.97%. The sample here was PBMCs, either bulk or a sorted T-cell subset (CD4+, CD8+, memory, or dextramer-sorted; not recorded which), taken approximately 47 days after the first yellow fever vaccination. The source of these receptors is a man aged 18 to 30 who received the YFV17D yellow fever vaccine. The CDR3 runs from the conserved cysteine through the conserved F or W. D genes are given only for firm matches. Clone size is shown for a subset of rows, as once, few, many or a class of expanded clone.

D	V	size	length	J	CDR3	DNA
.	TRBV5-6	.	12	TRBJ1-2	CASSPGVRGYTF	TGTGCCAGCAGCCCGGGGGTCCGCGGCTACACCTTC
TRBD2	TRBV19	many	14	TRBJ2-6	CASSPSGVFFVSAF	TGTGCCAGTAGCCCTAGCGGGGTCTTTTTTGTGTCGGCTTTC
.	TRBV5-1	many	13	TRBJ1-2	CASSLPDGDGYTF	TGCGCCAGCAGCTTGCCGGACGGGGATGGCTACACCTTC
TRBD2	TRBV19	many	15	TRBJ2-2	CASRRASGGPGELFF	TGTGCCAGTCGGAGGGCTAGCGGGGGCCCCGGGGAGCTGTTTTTT
.	TRBV2	many	11	TRBJ1-1	CATERETEAFF	TGTGCCACCGAGCGGGAAACTGAAGCTTTCTTT
.	TRBV7-2	many	15	TRBJ2-3	CASSPRGSNTDTQYF	TGTGCCAGCAGCCCAAGGGGGTCCAACACAGATACGCAGTATTTT
.	TRBV3-1	few	16	TRBJ1-3	CASSQVFFFSGNTIYF	TGTGCCAGCAGCCAAGTTTTTTTCTTCTCTGGAAACACCATATATTTT
TRBD1	TRBV6-1	many	17	TRBJ1-5	CASRESSREGAVQPQHF	TGTGCCAGCAGGGAATCCTCCCGGGAGGGGGCGGTTCAGCCCCAGCATTTT
TRBD1	TRBV18	many	15	TRBJ2-4	CASSPPGDRGGIQYF	TGTGCCAGCTCACCACCGGGGGACAGGGGAGGCATTCAGTACTTC
TRBD1	TRBV20-1	many	15	TRBJ2-1	CSASAITGEWNEQFF	TGCAGTGCTAGTGCCATCACAGGGGAGTGGAATGAGCAGTTCTTC
.	TRBV6-2/TRBV6-3	many	14	TRBJ1-1	CASSSGGSDTEAFF	TGTGCCAGCAGTTCCGGGGGTTCTGACACTGAAGCTTTCTTT
.	TRBV11-1	many	11	TRBJ2-5	CASSTRETQYF	TGTGCCAGCAGCACCCGGGAGACCCAGTACTTC
TRBD1	TRBV5-4	many	12	TRBJ2-5	CASNRGQETQYF	TGTGCCAGCAACAGGGGGCAAGAGACCCAGTACTTC
TRBD1	TRBV4-3	many	19	TRBJ1-3	CASSQDVLRSGQGGNTIYF	TGCGCCAGCAGCCAAGACGTGTTGAGATCGGGACAGGGTGGGAACACCATATATTTT
TRBD2	TRBV4-2	many	16	TRBJ2-2	CASSQGLAGGTGELFF	TGTGCCAGCAGCCAAGGACTAGCGGGGGGTACCGGGGAGCTGTTTTTT
.	TRBV7-9	many	13	TRBJ1-6	CASSLDADSPLHF	TGTGCCAGCAGCTTAGATGCGGATTCACCCCTCCACTTT
.	TRBV7-8	many	15	TRBJ2-6	CASSLGHSGANVLTF	TGTGCCAGCAGCTTAGGGCACTCTGGGGCCAACGTCCTGACTTTC
TRBD1	TRBV12-3/TRBV12-4	medium-sized	13	TRBJ1-1	CASRGQLNTEAFF	TGTGCCAGCAGGGGACAGCTAAACACTGAAGCTTTCTTT
TRBD2	TRBV7-6	many	16	TRBJ2-1	CASSISGAQFGNEQFF	TGTGCCAGCAGCATTAGCGGGGCCCAGTTCGGGAATGAGCAGTTCTTC
TRBD2	TRBV7-9	many	17	TRBJ2-1	CASSHLRGLAGVNEQFF	TGTGCCAGCAGCCACCTGAGGGGGCTAGCGGGGGTGAATGAGCAGTTCTTC
.	TRBV5-6	many	15	TRBJ2-4	CASSPARGAKNIQYF	TGTGCCAGCAGCCCCGCGCGAGGGGCCAAAAACATTCAGTACTTC
TRBD1	TRBV3-1	many	14	TRBJ1-1	CASSRDRANTEAFF	TGTGCCAGCAGTCGGGACAGGGCAAACACTGAAGCTTTCTTT